The clone carrying this TCR beta chain rates as medium-sized (0.01 to 0.1%). Its specificity is unknown. This sample is part of a study of a mutant IDH1 vaccine in newly diagnosed glioma. Overall study: Commencement of vaccination occurred 4-6 weeks following radiotherapy alone, or concurrently with temozolomide cycles. Treated patients, about 62% male and around 40% female, averaged about 42 years of age.

The CDR3 covers 15 residues. CDR1 LNHNV and CDR2 YYDKDF come from the germline V gene (reference sequence). Trimming took 2 bases from V and 9 from J; bases not matched to a gene: 6. Profiling relied on immunoSEQ multiplex PCR, and the TCRdb table lists in-frame clones only, not all of them. Seen here are about 56,000 clones, more than 75% observed once, and the top ten hold 1.4%. The time point is: week 23, last vaccination. The content of each vaccine dose was 300 ug of mutant IDH1 20-mer peptide, and topical imiquimod accompanied it. The material sequenced was PBMCs, taken from a glioma patient whose treatment included an IDH1 peptide vaccine. The chain uses TRBV15 and TRBJ2-1; 11 nucleotides align to TRBD2. The TCR was taken from a man in his forties with glioma. This CDR3 is CATSRTSGSSSEQFF. CDR3 in DNA: TGTGCCACCAGCAGAACTAGCGGGAGCTCGAGTGAGCAGTTCTTC.